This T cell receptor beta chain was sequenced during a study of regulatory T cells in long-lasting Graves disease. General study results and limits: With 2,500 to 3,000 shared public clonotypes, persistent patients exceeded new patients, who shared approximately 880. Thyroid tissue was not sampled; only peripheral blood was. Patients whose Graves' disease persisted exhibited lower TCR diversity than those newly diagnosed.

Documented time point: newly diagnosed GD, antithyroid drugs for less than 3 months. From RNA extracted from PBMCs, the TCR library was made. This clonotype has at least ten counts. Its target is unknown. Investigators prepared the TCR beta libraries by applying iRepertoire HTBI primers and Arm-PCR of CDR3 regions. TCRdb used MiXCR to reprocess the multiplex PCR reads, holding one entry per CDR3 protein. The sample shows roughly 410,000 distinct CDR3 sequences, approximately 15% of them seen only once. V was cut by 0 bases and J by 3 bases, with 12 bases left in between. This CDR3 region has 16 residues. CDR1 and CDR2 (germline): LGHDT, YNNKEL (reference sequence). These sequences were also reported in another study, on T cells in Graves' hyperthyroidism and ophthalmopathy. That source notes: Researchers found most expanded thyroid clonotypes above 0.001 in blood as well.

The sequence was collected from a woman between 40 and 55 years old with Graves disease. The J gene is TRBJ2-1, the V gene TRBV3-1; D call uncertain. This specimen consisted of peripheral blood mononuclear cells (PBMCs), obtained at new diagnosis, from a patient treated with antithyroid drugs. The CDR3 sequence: CASSQERKVYYNEQFF. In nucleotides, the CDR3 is TGTGCCAGCAGCCAAGAGAGGAAAGTATACTACAATGAGCAGTTCTTC.